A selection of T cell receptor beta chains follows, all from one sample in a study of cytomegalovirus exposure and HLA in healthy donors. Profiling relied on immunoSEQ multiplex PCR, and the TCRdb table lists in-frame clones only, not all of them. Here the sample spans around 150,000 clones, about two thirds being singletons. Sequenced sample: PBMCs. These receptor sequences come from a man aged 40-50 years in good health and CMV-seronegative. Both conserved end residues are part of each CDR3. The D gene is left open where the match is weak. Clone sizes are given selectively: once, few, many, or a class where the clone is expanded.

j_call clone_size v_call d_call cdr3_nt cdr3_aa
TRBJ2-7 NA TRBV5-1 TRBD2 TGCGCCAGCAGCTTGAGTCCCGGGACTAGCGGGGGGCCCCCGCGCTACGAGCAGTACTTC CASSLSPGTSGGPPRYEQYF
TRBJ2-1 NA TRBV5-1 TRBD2 TGCGCCAGCAGCTACTCCTTTGGCGGGGGTGGGGATGAGCAGTTCTTC CASSYSFGGGGDEQFF
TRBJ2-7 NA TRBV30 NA TGTGCCTGGAGCCCCCCGCTTGGGCTCCGTTTCGAGCAGTACTTC CAWSPPLGLRFEQYF
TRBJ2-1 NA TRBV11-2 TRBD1 TGTGCCAGCAGCCCCGTAGGCCAGGGGGCGGGCGATGAGCAGTTCTTC CASSPVGQGAGDEQFF
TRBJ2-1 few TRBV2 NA TGTGCCAGCAGTGAAGAGACAGATTACAATGAGCAGTTCTTC CASSEETDYNEQFF
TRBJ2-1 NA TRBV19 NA TGTGCCAGTAGTACGGGTTCCTACAATGAGCAGTTCTTC CASSTGSYNEQFF
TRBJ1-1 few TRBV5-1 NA TGCGCCAGCAGCCTAAAGTCGGTGCGGAACACTGAAGCTTTCTTT CASSLKSVRNTEAFF
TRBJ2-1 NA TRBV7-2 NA TGTGCCAGCAGTCGTGGTGTTCGGTCCTACAATGAGCAGTTCTTC CASSRGVRSYNEQFF
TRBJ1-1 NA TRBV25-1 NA TGTGCCAGTAGCGACCGGGGTGAGGTGACTGAAGCTTTCTTT CASSDRGEVTEAFF
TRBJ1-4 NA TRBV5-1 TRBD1 TGCGCCAGCAGCTTGGGGGGGACAGGGGATGAAAAACTGTTTTTT CASSLGGTGDEKLFF
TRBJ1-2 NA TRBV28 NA TGTGCCAGCAGTTTGAGAGGGTTGGAGTCTAACTATGGCTACACCTTC CASSLRGLESNYGYTF
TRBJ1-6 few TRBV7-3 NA TGTGCCAGCAGCTTATGGAGACGGCAAAATTCACCCCTCCACTTT CASSLWRRQNSPLHF
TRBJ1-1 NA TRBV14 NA TGTGCCAGCAGCCGGCGGCAAGGGGGGGTTACCTCGTGGAACACTGAAGCTTTCTTT CASSRRQGGVTSWNTEAFF
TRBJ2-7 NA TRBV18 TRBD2 TGTGCCAGCTCACCAGGACTAGCAGACGAGCAGTACTTC CASSPGLADEQYF
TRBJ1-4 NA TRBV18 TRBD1 TGTGCCAGCTCACCGGACAGGCTCGCAACTAATGAAAAACTGTTTTTT CASSPDRLATNEKLFF
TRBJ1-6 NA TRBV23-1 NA TGCGCCAGCAGTCACGGAGGGCGGGATTCACCCCTCCACTTT CASSHGGRDSPLHF
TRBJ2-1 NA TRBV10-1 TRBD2 TGCGCCAGCAGTGAGTCTGGGACTATTCGTGAGCAGTTCTTC CASSESGTIREQFF
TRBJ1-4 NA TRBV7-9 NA TGTGCCAGCAGCTTTGAGCAAACTAATGAAAAACTGTTTTTT CASSFEQTNEKLFF
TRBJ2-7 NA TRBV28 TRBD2 TGTGCCAGCAGTTTAAATAGATGGGCTAGCGGGAGGGAATCCTACGAGCAGTACTTC CASSLNRWASGRESYEQYF
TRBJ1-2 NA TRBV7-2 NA TGTGCCAGCAGCCCCGGGGGGGGTCCAACTATACATGGCTACACCTTC CASSPGGGPTIHGYTF
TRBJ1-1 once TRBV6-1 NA TGTGCCAGCAGTCGCCAGGATCTCATGAACACTGAAGCTTTCTTT CASSRQDLMNTEAFF
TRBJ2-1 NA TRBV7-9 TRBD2 TGTGCCAGCAGCAAAGAGAGGCTAGCGGGTTCAAGTGAGCAGTTCTTC CASSKERLAGSSEQFF
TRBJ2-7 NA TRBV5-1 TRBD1 TGCGCCAGCAGCTTAGTACAGGGGGCTTACGAGCAGTACTTC CASSLVQGAYEQYF
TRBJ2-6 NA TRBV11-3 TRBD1 TGTGCCAGCAGCTCAGGACAGGGGGCGAGCTCTGGGGCCAACGTCCTGACTTTC CASSSGQGASSGANVLTF
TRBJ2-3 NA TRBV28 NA TGTGCCAGCAGCGGGGGCACAGATACGCAGTATTTT CASSGGTDTQYF
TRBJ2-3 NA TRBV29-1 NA TGCAGCGCGGTTTACAGGGTCGGAGGAGATACGCAGTATTTT CSAVYRVGGDTQYF
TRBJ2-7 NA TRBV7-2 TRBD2 TGTGCCAGCAGCTTAGGACGAGGGAGGGGCTCCTACGAGCAGTACTTC CASSLGRGRGSYEQYF
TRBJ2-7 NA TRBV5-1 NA TGCGCCAGCAGCCACCCGACGGTGGGAGACGAGCAGTACTTC CASSHPTVGDEQYF
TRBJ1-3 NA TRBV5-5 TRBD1 TGTGCCAGCAGCCGGGACAGAAGCTCTGGAAACACCATATATTTT CASSRDRSSGNTIYF
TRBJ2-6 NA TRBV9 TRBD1 TGTGCCAGCAGCGTAGTGGGGACAGCCTTTTCCCTCTCTGGGGCCAACGTCCTGACTTTC CASSVVGTAFSLSGANVLTF
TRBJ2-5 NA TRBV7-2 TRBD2 TGTGCCAGCAGCTTAGACGGGGGGGTCGGCGAGACCCAGTACTTC CASSLDGGVGETQYF
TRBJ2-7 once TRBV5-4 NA TGTGCCAGCAGCTGGAAGGGGCGCTACGAGCAGTACTTC CASSWKGRYEQYF
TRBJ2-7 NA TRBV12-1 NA TGTGCCAGCAGCGAGAGGGAGGTGAGCTCCTACGAGCAGTACTTC CASSEREVSSYEQYF
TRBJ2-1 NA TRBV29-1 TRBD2 TGCAGCGGGAGCGGGGGGGCTGTCTATGAGCAGTTCTTC CSGSGGAVYEQFF
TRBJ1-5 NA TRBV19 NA TGTGCCAGTAGGGCCGGGACATATCATAGCAATCAGCCCCAGCATTTT CASRAGTYHSNQPQHF
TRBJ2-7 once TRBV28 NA TGTGCCAGCAGCCGCCCTTCCGCGGGGATCTCCTACGAGCAGTACTTC CASSRPSAGISYEQYF
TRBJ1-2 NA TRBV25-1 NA TGTGCCAGCAGTGACCTCAAAACAGGGCCCGGCTACACCTTC CASSDLKTGPGYTF
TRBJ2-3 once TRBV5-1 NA TGCGCCAGCAGCTTTCCAGGGCGCAGAGATATGCAGTATTTT CASSFPGRRDMQYF
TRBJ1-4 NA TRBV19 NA TGTGCCAGTAGTATACTACCGGGTTCCACTAATGAAAAACTGTTTTTT CASSILPGSTNEKLFF
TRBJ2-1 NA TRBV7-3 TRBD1 TGTGCCAGCAGCTCGATGGACAGGGGCATGTCCCATGAGCAGTTCTTC CASSSMDRGMSHEQFF
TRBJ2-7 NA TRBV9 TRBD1 TGTGCCAGCAGCGGACAGGGGGACTTACCCTACGAGCAGTACTTC CASSGQGDLPYEQYF
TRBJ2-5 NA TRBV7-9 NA TGTGCCAGCAGCTTTACTAGCCAAGAGACCCAGTACTTC CASSFTSQETQYF
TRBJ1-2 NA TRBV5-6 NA TGTGCCAGCAGCGAAACCTACAGGGAAAGGTATGGCTACCCCTTC CASSETYRERYGYPF
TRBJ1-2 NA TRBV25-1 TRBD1 TGTGCCAGCAGTGGGGATCCAGGGGGGAATGGCTACACCTTC CASSGDPGGNGYTF
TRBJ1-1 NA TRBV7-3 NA TGTGCCAGCAGCCCTACCGGACAATCAACTGAAGCTTTCTTT CASSPTGQSTEAFF
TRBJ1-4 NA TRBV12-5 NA TGTGCTAGTGGTTTGTCACAGGGAGTTGGAAAACTGTTTTTT CASGLSQGVGKLFF
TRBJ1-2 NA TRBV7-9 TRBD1 TGTGCCAGCAGCTTCGGGACAGGACCTAGGGGCTACACCTTC CASSFGTGPRGYTF
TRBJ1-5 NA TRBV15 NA TGTGCCACCAGCAGAGACCCCGCGGCGGGGCCCCAGCATTTT CATSRDPAAGPQHF
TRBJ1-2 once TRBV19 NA TGTGCCAGTCTCGCCGGGGAGTACTATGGCTACACCTTC CASLAGEYYGYTF
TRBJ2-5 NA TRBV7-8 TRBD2 TGTGCCAGCAGTAGACTAGCGGGTCCCCTCCTGCGAGAGACCCAGTACTTC CASSRLAGPLLRETQYF
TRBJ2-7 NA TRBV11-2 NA TGTGCCAGCAACCCTCGGGTAGCGCGGGACGAGCAGTACTTC CASNPRVARDEQYF
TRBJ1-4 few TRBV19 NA TGTGCCAGTAGTGAAACAGGGTCGCCTAATGAAAAACTGTTTTTT CASSETGSPNEKLFF
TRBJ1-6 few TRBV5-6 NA TGTGCCAGCAGCTTGGGGGGGCATTATAATTCACCCCTCCACTTT CASSLGGHYNSPLHF
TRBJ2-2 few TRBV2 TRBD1 TGTGCCAGCAGTGAAAGGGGGCGGATCGGGGAGCTGTTTTTT CASSERGRIGELFF